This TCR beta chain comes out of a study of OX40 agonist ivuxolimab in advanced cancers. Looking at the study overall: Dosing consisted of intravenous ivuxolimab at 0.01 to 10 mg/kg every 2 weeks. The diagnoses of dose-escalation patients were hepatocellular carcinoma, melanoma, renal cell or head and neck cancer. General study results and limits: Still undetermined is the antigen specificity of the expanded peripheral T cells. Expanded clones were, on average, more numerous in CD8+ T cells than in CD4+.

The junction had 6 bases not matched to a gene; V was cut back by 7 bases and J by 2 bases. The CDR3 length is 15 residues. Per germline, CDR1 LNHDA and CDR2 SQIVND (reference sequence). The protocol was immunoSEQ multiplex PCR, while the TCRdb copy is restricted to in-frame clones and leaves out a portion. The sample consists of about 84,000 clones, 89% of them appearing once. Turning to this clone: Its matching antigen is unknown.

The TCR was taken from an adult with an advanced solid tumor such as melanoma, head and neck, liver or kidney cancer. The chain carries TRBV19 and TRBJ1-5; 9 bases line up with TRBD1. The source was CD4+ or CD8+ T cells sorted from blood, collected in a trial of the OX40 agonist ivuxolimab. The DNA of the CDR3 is TGTGCCAGTACCCGGACAGGGGAGGGCAATCAGCCCCAGCATTTT. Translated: CASTRTGEGNQPQHF.